Described below is a single TCR beta chain sequence and its context. The data are from a study of blood T cell repertoires in COVID-19. This CDR3 is built from 13 residues. Germline CDR1 MNHEY, CDR2 SVGAGI. With 8 bases removed from V and 2 bases from J, the gap between germline ends came to 12 bases. The repertoire was sequenced with immunoSEQ multiplex PCR; TCRdb's copy has only in-frame clones and lacks some. The sample includes about 140,000 clones, approximately 80% seen only once; the top ten take around 5%. This chain joins TRBV6-5 and TRBJ1-2; a weak D match, TRBD1 (5 bases). The sequence derives from a man aged 65-85 years who had been exposed to COVID-19. Sample: PBMCs or T cells enriched from blood (not recorded which). The CDR3 sequence is CASSRGRNYGYTF. CDR3 sequence (DNA): TGTGCCAGCTCTCGGGGGAGGAACTATGGCTACACCTTC.